This TCR beta chain was recorded in a study of CD8 T cells in ankylosing spondylitis. V lost 3 bases, J lost 5 bases, and 6 bases stayed unmatched. CDR3 length: 15 amino acids. Germline V gene data show CDR1 as SGDLS and CDR2 as YYNGEE. This clonotype was seen many times. Its antigen is undetermined. TCRdb called the 5' RACE reads again in MiXCR, with one record for every CDR3 protein. This table holds around 490,000 distinct CDR3 sequences, about 5.4% found once. Broader study findings: Eight highly homologous variants formed a TCR beta motif that appeared characteristic of ankylosing spondylitis blood.

This sequence was found in a male donor with ankylosing spondylitis. V gene TRBV9 combines with J gene TRBJ2-1; 9 bases are shared with TRBD1. The sample consisted of blood, either unsorted or a sorted T cell fraction (not recorded which). CDR3 amino acids: CASSGTGAGHNEQFF. As DNA, the CDR3 is TGTGCCAGCAGCGGGACAGGGGCAGGGCACAATGAGCAGTTCTTC. The complete variable domain, with remaining parts taken from reference TRBV9 and TRBJ2-1, reads DSGVTQTPKHLITATGQRVTLRCSPRSGDLSVYWYQQSLDQGLQFLIQYYNGEERAKGNILERFSAQQFPDLHSELNLSSLELGDSALYFCASSGTGAGHNEQFFGPGTRLTVL.